Sequencing of this T cell receptor beta chain was carried out in a study of Ad26.COV2.S vaccination and SARS-CoV-2 variants. This clone was observed a handful of times. The antigen remains unidentified. Regarding treatment: approximately 18 received Ad26.COV2.S at low or high dose, single or two shots; about 5 received placebo; per-sample allocation not given. Material that was analyzed had been drawn on day 63 after the first vaccine or placebo injection. General observations from the study: Those who received vaccine or placebo ended up with similar non-spike TCR breadth.

Method: immunoSEQ multiplex PCR; TCRdb's copy keeps in-frame clones and lacks some. The profile shows about 410,000 clones, roughly nine tenths of them singletons. Trimming removed 5 bases from V and 4 bases from J; junction bases left unmatched: 8. Germline V CDR1 and CDR2: SEHNR, FQNEAQ (reference sequence). The CDR3 spans 15 residues. Sequences were derived from peripheral blood, sampled in a trial of Ad26.COV2.S vaccine versus placebo. The clonotype comes from a person aged 18 to 59 who received the Ad26.COV2.S COVID-19 vaccine or a placebo. V is TRBV7-9 and J is TRBJ1-1; 9 bases match TRBD1. The CDR3 DNA follows: TGTGCCAGCAGCAATCTGGACAGGGGCGTCACTGAAGCTTTCTTT. Translation: CASSNLDRGVTEAFF.